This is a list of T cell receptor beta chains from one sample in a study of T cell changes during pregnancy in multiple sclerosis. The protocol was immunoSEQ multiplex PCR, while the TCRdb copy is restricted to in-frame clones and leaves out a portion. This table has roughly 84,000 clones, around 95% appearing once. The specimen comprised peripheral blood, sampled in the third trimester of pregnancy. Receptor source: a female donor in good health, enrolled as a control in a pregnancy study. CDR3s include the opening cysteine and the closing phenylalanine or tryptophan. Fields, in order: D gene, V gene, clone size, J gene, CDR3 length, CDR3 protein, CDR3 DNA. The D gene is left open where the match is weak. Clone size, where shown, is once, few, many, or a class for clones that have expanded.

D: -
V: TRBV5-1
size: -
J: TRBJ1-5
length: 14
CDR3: CASSTDGIKEPQHF
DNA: TGCGCCAGCAGCACCGACGGGATTAAGGAGCCCCAGCATTTT

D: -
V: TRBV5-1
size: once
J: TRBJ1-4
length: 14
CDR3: CASSLEGGNEKLFF
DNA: TGCGCCAGCAGCTTGGAAGGGGGTAATGAAAAACTGTTTTTT

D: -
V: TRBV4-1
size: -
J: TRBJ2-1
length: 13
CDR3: CASSPPQGLRVFF
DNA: TGCGCCAGCAGCCCCCCGCAGGGGCTAAGGGTGTTCTTC

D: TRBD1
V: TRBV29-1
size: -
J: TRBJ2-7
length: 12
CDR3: CSVGTGGDEQYF
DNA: TGCAGCGTTGGGACAGGGGGCGACGAGCAGTACTTC

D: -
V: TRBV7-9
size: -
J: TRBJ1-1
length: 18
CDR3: CASSFPGGTPVENTEAFF
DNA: TGTGCCAGCAGCTTCCCAGGAGGGACCCCCGTAGAGAACACTGAAGCTTTCTTT

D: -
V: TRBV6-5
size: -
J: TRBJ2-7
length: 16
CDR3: CASSYSDGEMAYEQYF
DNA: TGTGCCAGCAGTTACTCCGACGGGGAAATGGCCTACGAGCAGTACTTC

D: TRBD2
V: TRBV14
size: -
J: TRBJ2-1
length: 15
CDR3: CASSQAPSGRHEQFF
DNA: TGTGCCAGCAGCCAAGCGCCTAGCGGGAGGCATGAGCAGTTCTTC

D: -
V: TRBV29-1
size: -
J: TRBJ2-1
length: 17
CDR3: CSVEVVDSTLPYNEQFF
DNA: TGCAGCGTTGAAGTGGTAGACAGCACCCTACCCTACAATGAGCAGTTCTTC

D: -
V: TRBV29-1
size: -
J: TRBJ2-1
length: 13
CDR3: CSGEQGKYNEQFF
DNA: TGCAGCGGAGAACAGGGAAAATACAATGAGCAGTTCTTC

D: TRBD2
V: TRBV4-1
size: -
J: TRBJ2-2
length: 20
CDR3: CASSHLGGTSGKGWTGELFF
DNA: TGCGCCAGCAGCCACCTGGGGGGGACTAGCGGGAAGGGATGGACCGGGGAGCTGTTTTTT

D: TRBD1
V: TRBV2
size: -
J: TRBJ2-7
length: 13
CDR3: CASRTGYKDEQYF
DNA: TGTGCCAGCCGGACAGGGTATAAGGACGAGCAGTACTTC

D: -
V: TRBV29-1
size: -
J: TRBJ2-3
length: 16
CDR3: CSVEARWGQLPDTQYF
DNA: TGCAGCGTTGAGGCCCGCTGGGGGCAGTTACCAGATACGCAGTATTTT

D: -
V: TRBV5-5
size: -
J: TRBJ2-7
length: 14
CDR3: CASRWGGTPYEQYF
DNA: TGTGCCAGCCGCTGGGGGGGCACTCCCTACGAGCAGTACTTC

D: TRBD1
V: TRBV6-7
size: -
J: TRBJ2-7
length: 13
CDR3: CASSTTGFYEQYF
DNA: TGTGCCAGCAGTACGACAGGGTTTTACGAGCAGTACTTC

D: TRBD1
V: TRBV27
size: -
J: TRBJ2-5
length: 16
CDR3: CASSLNFGTVSETQYF
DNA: TGTGCCAGCAGTTTAAATTTTGGGACAGTGAGCGAGACCCAGTACTTC

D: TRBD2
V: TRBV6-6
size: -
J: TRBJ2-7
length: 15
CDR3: CASSRSGSLSYEQYF
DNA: TGTGCCAGCAGCCGTAGCGGGAGCCTCTCCTACGAGCAGTACTTC

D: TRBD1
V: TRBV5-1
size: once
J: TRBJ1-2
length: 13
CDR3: CASSLEDRGGDTF
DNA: TGCGCCAGCAGCTTGGAAGACAGGGGGGGAGACACCTTC

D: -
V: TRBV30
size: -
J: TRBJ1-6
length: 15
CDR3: CAWSVRGNHPSPLHF
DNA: TGTGCCTGGAGTGTACGGGGGAATCATCCGTCACCCCTCCACTTT

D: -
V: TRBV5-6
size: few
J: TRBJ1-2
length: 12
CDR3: CASTRVGYGYTF
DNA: TGTGCCAGTACCCGGGTTGGCTATGGCTACACCTTC

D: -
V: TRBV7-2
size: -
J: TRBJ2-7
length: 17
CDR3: CASSLVGGATVTYEQYF
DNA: TGTGCCAGCAGCTTAGTAGGCGGAGCGACTGTTACCTACGAGCAGTACTTC

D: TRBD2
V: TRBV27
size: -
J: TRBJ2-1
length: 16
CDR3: CASSIGLAETYNEQFF
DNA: TGTGCCAGCAGTATCGGACTAGCGGAGACCTACAATGAGCAGTTCTTC

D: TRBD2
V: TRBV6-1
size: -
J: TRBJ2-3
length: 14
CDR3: CASRSGGSTDTQYF
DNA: TGTGCCAGCAGGAGCGGGGGAAGCACAGATACGCAGTATTTT

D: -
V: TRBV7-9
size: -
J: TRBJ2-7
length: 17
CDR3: CASSLPDIRDLSYEQYF
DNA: TGTGCCAGCAGCTTACCCGACATACGCGACCTGTCCTACGAGCAGTACTTC

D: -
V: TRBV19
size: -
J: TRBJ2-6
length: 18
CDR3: CASSREGGVGSGANVLTF
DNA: TGTGCCAGTAGTAGAGAAGGGGGGGTTGGTTCTGGGGCCAACGTCCTGACTTTC

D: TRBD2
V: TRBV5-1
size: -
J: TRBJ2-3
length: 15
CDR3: CASSSGTSGTDTQYF
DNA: TGCGCCAGCAGCTCCGGGACTAGCGGCACAGATACGCAGTATTTT

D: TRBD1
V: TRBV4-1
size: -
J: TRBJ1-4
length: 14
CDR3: CASSEQGEGEKLFF
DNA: TGCGCCAGCAGCGAACAGGGGGAGGGTGAAAAACTGTTTTTT

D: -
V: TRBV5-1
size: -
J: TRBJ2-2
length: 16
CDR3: CASSLSTGINTGELFF
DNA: TGCGCCAGCAGCTTAAGCACAGGGATCAACACCGGGGAGCTGTTTTTT

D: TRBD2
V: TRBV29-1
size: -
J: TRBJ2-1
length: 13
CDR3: CSATSDNYNEQFF
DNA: TGCAGCGCGACTAGCGACAACTACAATGAGCAGTTCTTC

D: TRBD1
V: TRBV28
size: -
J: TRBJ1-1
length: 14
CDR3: CASSPDREATEAFF
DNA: TGTGCCAGCAGCCCCGACAGGGAGGCCACTGAAGCTTTCTTT

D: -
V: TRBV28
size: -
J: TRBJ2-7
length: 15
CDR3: CASSRLVTSPHEQYF
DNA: TGTGCCAGCAGTCGACTCGTTACATCCCCCCACGAGCAGTACTTC

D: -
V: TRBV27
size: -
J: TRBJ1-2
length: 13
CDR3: CASSLSARSGYTF
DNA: TGTGCCAGCAGTTTATCGGCTCGGAGCGGCTACACCTTC

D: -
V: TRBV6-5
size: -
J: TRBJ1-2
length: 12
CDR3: CATTPGGGGYTF
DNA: TGTGCCACTACACCGGGTGGTGGTGGCTACACCTTC

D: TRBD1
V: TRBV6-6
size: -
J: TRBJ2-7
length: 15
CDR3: CASTHGGTGRDEQYF
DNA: TGTGCCAGCACCCATGGGGGGACAGGGAGGGACGAGCAGTACTTC

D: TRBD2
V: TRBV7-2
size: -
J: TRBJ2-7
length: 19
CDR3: CASSARRTSGSSKVYEQYF
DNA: TGTGCCAGCAGCGCACGGCGGACTAGCGGGAGTTCCAAGGTCTACGAGCAGTACTTC

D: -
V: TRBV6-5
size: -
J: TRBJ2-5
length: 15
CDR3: CASSYSPTAGETQYF
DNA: TGTGCCAGCAGTTACTCTCCGACAGCAGGAGAGACCCAGTACTTC

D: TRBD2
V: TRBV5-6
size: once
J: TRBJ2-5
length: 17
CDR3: CASSRRLAGIRAETQYF
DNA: TGTGCCAGCAGCCGACGCTTAGCGGGAATTAGGGCAGAGACCCAGTACTTC

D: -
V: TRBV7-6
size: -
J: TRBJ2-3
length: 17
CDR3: CASSLVDPGAVTDTQYF
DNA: TGTGCCAGCAGCTTAGTAGATCCAGGGGCGGTCACAGATACGCAGTATTTT